This T cell receptor (beta chain) appears in the sequencing data of a study of T cell responses to AZD1222 COVID-19 vaccine. Turning to the study itself: The analysis combined second doses at about 4 or about 12 weeks. Study-level results: White British donors predominated, females outnumbered males, and clonal diversity was possibly underestimated.

In regard to this clone: Its matching antigen is unknown.

Profiling relied on immunoSEQ multiplex PCR, and the TCRdb table lists in-frame clones only, not all of them. The table shows some 160,000 clones, with around 94% occurring only once. This CDR3 has 11 residues. The germline gives CDR1 SGHAT, CDR2 FQNNGV. The V end was cut by 1 base, the J end by 12 bases, with 10 bases between. The material sequenced was peripheral blood, taken on day 0 of AZD1222 vaccination. This sequence joins TRBV11-2 and TRBJ2-7; D could derive from TRBD1 or TRBD2 (5 bases each). The receptor comes from an adult in good health. The CDR3 here is CASSLGDLRYF. DNA for the CDR3: TGTGCCAGCAGCTTAGGGGACCTAAGGTACTTC.